This TCR beta chain was recovered during a study of regulatory T cells in long-lasting Graves disease. Study summary: Graves' patients, diagnosed recently, had received antithyroid drugs under 3 months.

Germline V gene lookup returns CDR1 KGHDR and CDR2 SFDVKD. The V and J ends lost 4 bases and 6 bases, in that order; junction bases with no gene match: 8. The CDR3 has 15 amino acids. Time point defined: newly diagnosed GD, antithyroid drugs for less than 3 months. RNA extracted from PBMCs served as the sequencing template. Study-level results: Relative to newly diagnosed Graves' patients, persistent ones had lower TCR diversity.

Construction of the TCR beta libraries employed iRepertoire HTBI primers in conjunction with Arm-PCR of CDR3 regions. TCRdb analysed the multiplex PCR reads with MiXCR anew, one entry per CDR3 protein. The sample lists some 230,000 distinct CDR3 sequences; around 18% were seen once. This clonotype was picked up many times. What it binds is not known. The starting material was peripheral blood mononuclear cells (PBMCs), obtained at new diagnosis, from a patient treated with antithyroid drugs. The receptor was isolated from a female donor with Graves disease. The V gene is TRBV24-1, the J gene TRBJ2-1; 7 bases line up with TRBD2. DNA of the CDR3: TGTGCCACCAGTGAGGGCGGGAGCCCTATCAATGAGCAGTTCTTC. This codes for CATSEGGSPINEQFF.